The 19 T cell receptor beta chains given below trace back to one sample, sequenced in a study of shared clonotypes between healthy human individuals. The table came from immunoSEQ multiplex PCR; TCRdb's copy has only in-frame clones and leaves some out. The table includes 2.3 million or so clones, more than 85% detected once. Specimen: naive CD4+ T cells from PBMCs. The subset: CD45RA+ positively selected. The receptor set was obtained from a man aged 18 to 35 in good health. Some clones in this sample may be carry-over from other donors' samples.

The chain's CDR3 is CASTRTVGDQPQHF. CDR3 nucleotides: TGTGCCAGCACTAGGACAGTGGGAGATCAGCCCCAGCATTTT. The rearrangement joins TRBV2 to TRBJ1-5, with a possible D match to TRBD1 (6 bases). CDR1 is SNHLY, CDR2 FYNNEI, per germline. This CDR3 spans 14 amino acids. V was trimmed by 7 bases and J by 5 bases, leaving 15 bases between them. Complete variable domain (other parts from reference TRBV2 and TRBJ1-5): EPEVTQTPSHQVTQMGQEVILRCVPISNHLYFYWYRQILGQKVEFLVSFYNNEISEKSEIFDDQFSVERPDGSNFTLKIRSTKLEDSAMYFCASTRTVGDQPQHFGDGTRLSIL.

V gene TRBV19 combines with J gene TRBJ2-1; 7 nucleotides align to TRBD2. Looked up from germline, CDR1 is LNHDA and CDR2 is SQIVND (reference sequence). The CDR3 has 14 amino acids. Germline trimming cut 5 bases from V and 9 bases from J; bases unmatched to any gene: 10. In DNA, the CDR3 is TGTGCCAGTAGTCCCGGACTAGTGTCGGGTGAGCAGTTCTTC. Its translation: CASSPGLVSGEQFF.

The genes are TRBV14 and TRBJ2-1, with D possibly matching TRBD1 (8 bases). Trimming pared 4 bases from V and 6 bases from J, leaving 16 bases between. This CDR3 spans 15 amino acids. CDR1 and CDR2 (germline): SGHDN, FVKESK. The DNA for the CDR3 is TGTGCCAGCAGCCTTGGACAGGGACTATTCAATGAGCAGTTCTTC. Its protein is CASSLGQGLFNEQFF. The whole variable domain, remainder taken from reference TRBV14 and TRBJ2-1, is EAGVTQFPSHSVIEKGQTVTLRCDPISGHDNLYWYRRVMGKEIKFLLHFVKESKQDESGMPNNRFLAERTGGTYSTLKVQPAELEDSGVYFCASSLGQGLFNEQFFGPGTRLTVL.

Points on this clone: This same CDR3 is encoded by further DNA sequences in the sample. This chain connects TRBV11-2 to TRBJ2-3; 13 nucleotides agree with TRBD2. V dropped 4 bases and J dropped 2; count of bases not matched to a gene: 3. The length of the CDR3 is 16 residues. CDR1 is SGHAT, CDR2 FQNNGV, per germline. CDR3 loop: CASSSLAGGITDTQYF. The CDR3 coding sequence is TGTGCCAGCAGCTCACTAGCGGGAGGGATCACAGATACGCAGTATTTT.

The chain carries TRBV19 and TRBJ2-1; TRBD2 matches at 8 bases. The germline V gene has CDR1 LNHDA and CDR2 SQIVND (reference sequence). This CDR3 has 14 residues. Losses at the gene ends were 0 bases for V and 10 bases for J; bases not matched to a gene: 5. CDR3 in amino acids: CASSIDGSGMEQFF. In DNA form, the CDR3 reads TGTGCCAGTAGTATAGATGGTAGCGGGATGGAGCAGTTCTTC.

Comments on this clone: The same CDR3 arises from other DNA sequences in this sample as well. The chain joins TRBV6-1 to TRBJ2-1; D is unclear. In germline, CDR1 is MNHNS, CDR2 SASEGT. With 4 bases removed from V and 2 bases from J, the gap between germline ends came to 3 bases. This CDR3 comprises 12 residues. This chain's CDR3 is CASSGAYNEQFF. The CDR3 nucleotides read TGTGCCAGCAGTGGAGCCTACAATGAGCAGTTCTTC.

The CDR3 loop reads CASSTGTSGRVETQYF. CDR3 coding DNA: TGCGCCAGCAGCACCGGGACTAGCGGGAGGGTTGAGACCCAGTACTTC. The chain couples TRBV5-1 to TRBJ2-5, with 16 bases identical to TRBD2. The CDR3 is 16 residues long. The V gene's germline CDR1 is SGHRS and CDR2 YFSETQ. The ends lost 4 bases at V and 5 bases at J; junction bases unmatched: 5.

The V and J genes are TRBV11-3 and TRBJ2-6; D may match TRBD1 or TRBD2 (6 bases each). V was clipped by 4 bases and J by 2 bases, with 9 bases between them. CDR1 and CDR2 from the germline V gene are SGHNT and YENEEA. The CDR3 is 15 residues long. CDR3 sequence: CASSSGAAGANVLTF. The CDR3 nucleotides are TGTGCCAGCAGCTCGGGGGCGGCTGGGGCCAACGTCCTGACTTTC.

This rearrangement joins TRBV27 to TRBJ2-3; 10 bases map to TRBD1. The CDR3 is 14 amino acids. Germline CDR1 is MNHEY and CDR2 is SMNVEV (reference sequence). V lost 8 bases and J lost 3; bases outside the gene matches: 5. This CDR3 reads CASHDRGPTDTQYF. DNA for the CDR3: TGTGCCAGCCATGACAGGGGGCCAACAGATACGCAGTATTTT.

The table lists this clone with a count of one. Distinct nucleotide sequences in the sample also encode this CDR3. The rearrangement uses TRBV6-1 and TRBJ1-5, with 7 positions matching TRBD1. The CDR3 contains 13 residues. Germline V gene data show CDR1 as MNHNS and CDR2 as SASEGT. Trimming cost V 7 bases and J 3 bases; bases outside gene matches: 3. The CDR3: CASTGQVNQPQHF. The CDR3 DNA reads as TGTGCCAGCACCGGACAGGTCAATCAGCCCCAGCATTTT.

The chain employs TRBV9 and TRBJ2-1; 10 bases are shared with TRBD2. Trimming at V came to 3 bases and at J to 8 bases, leaving 11 bases not matched to a gene. The CDR3 length is 16 residues. From germline, CDR1 is SGDLS and CDR2 YYNGEE. CDR3 region: CASSAISSGSTHEQFF. The DNA for the CDR3 is TGTGCCAGCAGCGCCATCTCTAGCGGGAGTACCCATGAGCAGTTCTTC.

This sequence joins TRBV28 and TRBJ1-1; D is possibly TRBD1 (6 bases). There are 14 residues in the CDR3. The V gene lost 9 bases and the J gene lost 3 bases, with 17 bases spanning the gap. Germline V gene sequence: CDR1 MDHEN, CDR2 SYDVKM. In DNA, the CDR3 is TGTGCCAGTACCGAATTCCAGGGGTACACTGAAGCTTTCTTT. It encodes CASTEFQGYTEAFF.

The chain uses TRBV5-1 and TRBJ2-5; 8 bases match TRBD2. This CDR3 has 13 residues. Germline V CDR1 and CDR2: SGHRS, YFSETQ. V dropped 2 bases and J dropped 9; count of bases not matched to a gene: 6. CDR3 in DNA: TGCGCCAGCAGCTTCGGGAGGGCGGCGGCCCAGTACTTC. Translated: CASSFGRAAAQYF.

The rearrangement joins TRBV4-1 to TRBJ2-3; D is unresolved. Germline V gene lookup returns CDR1 MGHRA and CDR2 YSYEKL. The CDR3 extends over 15 amino acids. Trimming stripped 4 bases from V and 0 bases from J, with 11 bases between. In DNA form, the CDR3 reads TGCGCCAGCAGCCCTTTGGCTCTTAGCACAGATACGCAGTATTTT. Its protein is CASSPLALSTDTQYF.

CDR3 protein: CSRDGNGYTF. DNA for the CDR3: TGCAGTCGGGACGGAAATGGCTACACCTTC. This chain links TRBV20-1 with TRBJ1-2, with D possibly being TRBD1 (5 bases). CDR3 length: 10 amino acids. The ends were cut back, 8 bases at V and 6 bases at J, with 10 bases in the middle. Germline V gives CDR1 DFQATT, CDR2 SNEGSKA (reference sequence).

The gene calls are TRBV7-8 and TRBJ2-5, with D tentatively TRBD2 (5 bases). Germline CDR1 SGHVS, CDR2 FQNEAQ. The CDR3 runs to 15 residues. The V end was cut by 2 bases, the J end by 5 bases, with 15 bases between. The chain's CDR3 is CASSLRRARGETQYF. CDR3 nucleotide sequence: TGTGCCAGCAGCTTAAGGCGCGCCAGAGGGGAGACCCAGTACTTC.

The rearrangement uses TRBV5-3 and TRBJ2-7; no reliable D call. TRBV5-3 is labeled an ORF, and its function is uncertain. Trimming pared 2 bases from V and 0 bases from J, leaving 6 bases between. This CDR3 is built from 13 residues. This chain's CDR3 is CARSFKGSYEQYF. The CDR3 bases are TGTGCCAGAAGCTTTAAAGGCTCCTACGAGCAGTACTTC.

The chain links TRBV7-6 to TRBJ2-5; 9 positions match TRBD1. The J segment lost 3 bases and the V segment lost 4 bases, leaving 6 bases of the junction unmatched. The CDR3 sequence is 15 residues long. Per the germline V gene, CDR1 is SGHVS and CDR2 is FNYEAQ. The CDR3 is CASSSRGQGEETQYF. The CDR3 DNA reads as TGTGCCAGCAGCTCGCGGGGACAGGGAGAAGAGACCCAGTACTTC.

The chain links TRBV5-1 to TRBJ2-7; TRBD2 might be the D (5 bases). The length of the CDR3 is 14 residues. The germline V gene encodes CDR1 SGHRS and CDR2 YFSETQ. The V gene lost 5 bases and the J gene lost 0 bases, with 12 bases spanning the gap. The CDR3 DNA follows: TGCGCCAGCAGTTGGACTCTGAGCTCCTACGAGCAGTACTTC. Its protein product is CASSWTLSSYEQYF.